This T cell receptor beta chain was sequenced for a study of beta chain features in type 1 diabetes. Study outcomes and limitations: Whether HLA type affects TCRB rearrangement stayed undetermined in the present work.

Heparinised blood was drawn once per donor, averaging around 120 mL. CD45RO/CCR7/CD25/CD127/CD95/CD27 sorting isolated CD4+ naive, central memory, regulatory and stem cell-like memory cells. On this clone itself: The antigen is not known.

The V gene lost 4 bases and the J gene lost 3 bases, with 16 bases spanning the gap. The CDR3 spans 15 residues. The germline V gene encodes CDR1 SGHTA and CDR2 FQGNSA. Every bit of the isolated RNA underwent reverse transcription, so sequencing read expressed TCRB transcripts. An average of roughly 4 million reads was obtained for naive, central memory and regulatory T cell samples. This table comes from immunoSEQ multiplex PCR, and its TCRdb copy is limited to in-frame clones, with some not included. The sample carries about 360,000 clones, roughly 12% recorded once. This receptor was identified in a man in his late teens or twenties in good health. The sequenced sample was naive CD4+ T cells from blood. V gene TRBV7-2 combines with J gene TRBJ2-7; a weak D match, TRBD1 (7 bases). The DNA for the CDR3 is TGTGCCAGCAGCTCGGGACAGCCGGGGGACTACGAGCAGTACTTC. The encoded protein is CASSSGQPGDYEQYF.